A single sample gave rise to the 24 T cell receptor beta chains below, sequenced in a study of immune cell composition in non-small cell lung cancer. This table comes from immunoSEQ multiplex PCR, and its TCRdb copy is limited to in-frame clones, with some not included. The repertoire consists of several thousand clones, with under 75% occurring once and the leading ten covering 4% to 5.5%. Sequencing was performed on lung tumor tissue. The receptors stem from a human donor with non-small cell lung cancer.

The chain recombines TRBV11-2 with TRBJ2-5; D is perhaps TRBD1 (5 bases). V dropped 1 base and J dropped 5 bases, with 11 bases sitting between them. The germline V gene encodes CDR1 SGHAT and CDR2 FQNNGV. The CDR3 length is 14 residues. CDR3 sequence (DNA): TGTGCCAGCAGCTTAGTAAGGGGTGGTGAGACCCAGTACTTC. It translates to CASSLVRGGETQYF.

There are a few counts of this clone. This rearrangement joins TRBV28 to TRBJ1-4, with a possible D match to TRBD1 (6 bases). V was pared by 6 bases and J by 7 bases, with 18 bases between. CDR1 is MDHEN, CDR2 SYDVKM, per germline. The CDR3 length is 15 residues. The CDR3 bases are TGTGCCAGCAGCCTTGTCCAAGGGGGGGTTGAAAAACTGTTTTTT. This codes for CASSLVQGGVEKLFF. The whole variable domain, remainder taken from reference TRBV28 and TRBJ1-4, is DVKVTQSSRYLVKRTGEKVFLECVQDMDHENMFWYRQDPGLGLRLIYFSYDVKMKEKGDIPEGYSVSREKKERFSLILESASTNQTSMYLCASSLVQGGVEKLFFGSGTQLSVL.

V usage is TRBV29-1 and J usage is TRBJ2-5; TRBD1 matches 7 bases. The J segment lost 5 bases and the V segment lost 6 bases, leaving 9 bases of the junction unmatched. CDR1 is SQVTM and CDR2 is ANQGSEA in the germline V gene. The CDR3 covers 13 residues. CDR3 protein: CSVLATGLETQYF. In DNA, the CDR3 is TGCAGCGTCCTGGCGACAGGGTTGGAGACCCAGTACTTC. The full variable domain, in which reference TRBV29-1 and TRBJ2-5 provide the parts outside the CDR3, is SAVISQKPSRDICQRGTSLTIQCQVDSQVTMMFWYRQQPGQSLTLIATANQGSEATYESGFVIDKFPISRPNLTFSTLTVSNMSPEDSSIYLCSVLATGLETQYFGPGTRLLVL.

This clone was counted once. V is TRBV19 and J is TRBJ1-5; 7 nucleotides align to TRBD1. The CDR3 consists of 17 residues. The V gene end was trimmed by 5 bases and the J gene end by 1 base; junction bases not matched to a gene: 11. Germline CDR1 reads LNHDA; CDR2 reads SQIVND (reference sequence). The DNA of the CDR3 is TGTGCCAGTAGTCCGAAAATGGACAGGCTAAGCAATCAGCCCCAGCATTTT. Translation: CASSPKMDRLSNQPQHF. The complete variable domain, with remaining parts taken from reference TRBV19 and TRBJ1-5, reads DGGITQSPKYLFRKEGQNVTLSCEQNLNHDAMYWYRQDPGQGLRLIYYSQIVNDFQKGDIAEGYSVSREKKESFPLTVTSAQKNPTAFYLCASSPKMDRLSNQPQHFGDGTRLSIL.

The CDR3 DNA follows: TGTGCCAGCAGTGAATCAGCCGGGACAGGGAGATATGGCTACACCTTC. Translation: CASSESAGTGRYGYTF. The rearrangement uses TRBV25-1 and TRBJ1-2; the match to TRBD1 covers 9 bases. This CDR3 has 16 amino acids. The junction had 8 bases not matched to a gene; V was cut back by 1 base and J by 5 bases. The germline gives CDR1 MGHDK, CDR2 SYGVNS.

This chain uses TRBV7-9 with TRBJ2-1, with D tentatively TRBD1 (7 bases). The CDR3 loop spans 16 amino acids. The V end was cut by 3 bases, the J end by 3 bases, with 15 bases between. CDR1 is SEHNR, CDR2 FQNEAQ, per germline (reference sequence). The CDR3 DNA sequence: TGTGCCAGCAGCTTCAGGGGGGCTATCGGCTACAATGAGCAGTTCTTC. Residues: CASSFRGAIGYNEQFF. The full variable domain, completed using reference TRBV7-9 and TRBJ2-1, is DTGVSQNPRHKITKRGQNVTFRCDPISEHNRLYWYRQTLGQGPEFLTYFQNEAQLEKSRLLSDRFSAERPKGSFSTLEIQRTEQGDSAMYLCASSFRGAIGYNEQFFGPGTRLTVL.

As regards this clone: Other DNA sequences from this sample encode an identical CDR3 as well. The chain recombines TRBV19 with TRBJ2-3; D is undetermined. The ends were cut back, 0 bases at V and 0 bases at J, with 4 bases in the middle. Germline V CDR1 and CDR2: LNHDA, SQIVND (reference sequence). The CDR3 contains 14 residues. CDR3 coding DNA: TGTGCCAGTAGTATAGATCGGAGCACAGATACGCAGTATTTT. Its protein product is CASSIDRSTDTQYF.

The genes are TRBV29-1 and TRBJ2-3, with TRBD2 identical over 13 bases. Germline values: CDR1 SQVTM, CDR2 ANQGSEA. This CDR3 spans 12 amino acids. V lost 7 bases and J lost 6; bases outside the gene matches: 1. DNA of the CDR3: TGCAGCGGGACTAGCGGGAGTGATACGCAGTATTTT. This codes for CSGTSGSDTQYF.

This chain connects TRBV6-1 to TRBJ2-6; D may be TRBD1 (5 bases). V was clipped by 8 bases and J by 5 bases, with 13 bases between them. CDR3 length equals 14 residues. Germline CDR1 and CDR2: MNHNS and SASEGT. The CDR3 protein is CASAPGNWANVLTF. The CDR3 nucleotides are TGTGCCAGCGCTCCAGGGAACTGGGCCAACGTCCTGACTTTC.

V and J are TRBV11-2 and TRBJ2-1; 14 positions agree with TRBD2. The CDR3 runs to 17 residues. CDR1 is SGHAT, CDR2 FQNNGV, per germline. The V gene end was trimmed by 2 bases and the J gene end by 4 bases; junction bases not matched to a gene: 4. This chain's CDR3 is CASSLFGTSGGYNEQFF. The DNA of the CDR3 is TGTGCCAGCAGCTTATTCGGGACTAGCGGGGGTTACAATGAGCAGTTCTTC.

The CDR3 is CAWSVPRREQYF. In nucleotides, the CDR3 is TGTGCCTGGAGTGTACCTCGGCGGGAGCAGTACTTC. V gene TRBV30 combines with J gene TRBJ2-7; D call uncertain. Germline V gives CDR1 GTSNPN, CDR2 SVGIG (reference sequence). V lost 0 bases and J 7 bases, leaving 10 bases between the germline ends. The CDR3 contains 12 residues. The variable domain in full, completed from reference TRBV30 and TRBJ2-7, reads SQTIHQWPATLVQPVGSPLSLECTVEGTSNPNLYWYRQAAGRGLQLLFYSVGIGQISSEVPQNLSASRPQDRQFILSSKKLLLSDSGFYLCAWSVPRREQYFGPGTRLTVT.

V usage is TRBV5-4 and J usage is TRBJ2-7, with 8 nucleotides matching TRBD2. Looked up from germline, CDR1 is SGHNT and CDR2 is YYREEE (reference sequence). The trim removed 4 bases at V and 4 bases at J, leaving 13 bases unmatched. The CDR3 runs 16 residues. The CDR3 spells CASSLSIGGGLYEQYF. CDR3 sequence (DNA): TGTGCCAGCAGCCTAAGCATCGGGGGGGGCCTGTACGAGCAGTACTTC.

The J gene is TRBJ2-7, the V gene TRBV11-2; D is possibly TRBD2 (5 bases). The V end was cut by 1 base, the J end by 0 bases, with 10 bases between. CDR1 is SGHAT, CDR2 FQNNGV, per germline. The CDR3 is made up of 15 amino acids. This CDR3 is CASSLVERSSYEQYF. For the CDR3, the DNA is TGTGCCAGCAGCTTAGTGGAGCGGAGCTCCTACGAGCAGTACTTC.

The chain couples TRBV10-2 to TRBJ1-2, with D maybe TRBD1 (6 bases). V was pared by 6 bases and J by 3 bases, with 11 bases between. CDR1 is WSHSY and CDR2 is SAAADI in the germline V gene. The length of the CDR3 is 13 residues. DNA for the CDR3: TGCGCCAGCAGAAGAGAGGGGGACTATGGCTACACCTTC. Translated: CASRREGDYGYTF.

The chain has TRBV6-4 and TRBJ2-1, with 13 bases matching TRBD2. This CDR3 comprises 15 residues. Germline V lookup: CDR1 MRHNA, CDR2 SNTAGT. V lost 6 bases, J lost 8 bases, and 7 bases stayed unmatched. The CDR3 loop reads CASSLTSGGADEQFF. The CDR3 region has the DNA TGTGCCAGCAGCCTAACTAGCGGGGGGGCCGATGAGCAGTTCTTC.

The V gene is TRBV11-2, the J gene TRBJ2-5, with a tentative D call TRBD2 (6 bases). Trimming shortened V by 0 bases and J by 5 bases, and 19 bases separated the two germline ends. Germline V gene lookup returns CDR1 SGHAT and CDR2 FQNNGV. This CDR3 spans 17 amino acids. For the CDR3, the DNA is TGTGCCAGCAGCTTAGAGCCCCCGGAGGGAAGCGGGGAGACCCAGTACTTC. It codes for CASSLEPPEGSGETQYF.

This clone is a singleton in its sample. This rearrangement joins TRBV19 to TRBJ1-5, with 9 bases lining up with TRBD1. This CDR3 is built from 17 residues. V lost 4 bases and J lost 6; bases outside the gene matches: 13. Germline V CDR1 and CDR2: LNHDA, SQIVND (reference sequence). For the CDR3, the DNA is TGTGCCAGTAGTAACCCCGGGACAGGGATCGGGAGTCAGCCCCAGCATTTT. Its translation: CASSNPGTGIGSQPQHF.

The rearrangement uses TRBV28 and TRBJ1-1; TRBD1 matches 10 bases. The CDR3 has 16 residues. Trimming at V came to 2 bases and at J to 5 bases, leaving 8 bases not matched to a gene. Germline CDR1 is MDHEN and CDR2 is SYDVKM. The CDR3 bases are TGTGCCAGCAGTTTAAACCGACAGGGGGCGCGGACTGAAGCTTTCTTT. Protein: CASSLNRQGARTEAFF.

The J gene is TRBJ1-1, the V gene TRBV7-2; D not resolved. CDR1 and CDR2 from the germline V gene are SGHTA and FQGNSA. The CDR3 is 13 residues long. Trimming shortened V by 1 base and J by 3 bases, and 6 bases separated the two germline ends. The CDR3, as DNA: TGTGCCAGCAGCTTAGATACGGACACTGAAGCTTTCTTT. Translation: CASSLDTDTEAFF.

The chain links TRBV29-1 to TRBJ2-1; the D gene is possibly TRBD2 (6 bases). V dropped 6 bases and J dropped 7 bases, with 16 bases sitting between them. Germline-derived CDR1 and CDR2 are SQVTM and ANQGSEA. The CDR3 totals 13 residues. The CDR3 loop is CSVPVLEGNEQFF. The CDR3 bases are TGCAGCGTCCCAGTTCTGGAGGGGAATGAGCAGTTCTTC.

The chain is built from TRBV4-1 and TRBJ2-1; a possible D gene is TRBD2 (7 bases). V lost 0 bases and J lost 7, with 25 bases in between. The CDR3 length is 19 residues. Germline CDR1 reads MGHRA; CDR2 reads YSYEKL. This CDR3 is CASSQEGLGGQELRNEQFF. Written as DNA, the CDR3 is TGCGCCAGCAGCCAAGAGGGTCTGGGGGGGCAAGAGTTGAGGAATGAGCAGTTCTTC.

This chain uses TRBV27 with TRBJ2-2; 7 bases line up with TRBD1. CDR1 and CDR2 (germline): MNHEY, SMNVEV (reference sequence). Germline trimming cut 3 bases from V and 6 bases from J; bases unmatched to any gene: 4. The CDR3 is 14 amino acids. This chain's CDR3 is CASSLMGQSGELFF. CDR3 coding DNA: TGTGCCAGCAGTTTGATGGGACAGTCCGGGGAGCTGTTTTTT.

DNA of the CDR3: TGTGCCAGCAGCCAAGATATCCAGACAGAGAGCTCCTACGAGCAGTACTTC. This translates into CASSQDIQTESSYEQYF. V gene TRBV4-2 combines with J gene TRBJ2-5; tentatively, D is TRBD1 (5 bases). The DNA end is a closer match to TRBJ2-7, so the J assignment may be wrong. The CDR3 covers 17 residues. Germline V lookup: CDR1 LGHNA, CDR2 YNFKEQ.

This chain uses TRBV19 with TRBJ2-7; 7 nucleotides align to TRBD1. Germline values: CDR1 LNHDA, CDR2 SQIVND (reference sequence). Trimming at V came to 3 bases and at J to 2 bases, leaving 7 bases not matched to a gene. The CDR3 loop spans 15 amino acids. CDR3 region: CASSMNFGTAYEQYF. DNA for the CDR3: TGTGCCAGTAGTATGAACTTCGGGACAGCCTACGAGCAGTACTTC.